The clone carrying this TCR beta chain was counted only a few times. The antigen remains undetermined. Trimming left V 2 bases short and J 6 bases short, with 11 bases between. The CDR3 has 15 amino acids. The germline V gene has CDR1 ENHRY and CDR2 SYGVKD. The donors were adults (healthy and HIV-negative) with no recent acute infections or vaccinations. These data originate in a study of shared clonotypes between healthy human individuals. Study findings and constraints: Read depth was anticipated to influence clonotype sharing among donors.

As originally analysed: Filtering differed because ImmunoSEQ produced junction-only sequences that carried no quality scores. Clones were sequenced by immunoSEQ multiplex PCR, and TCRdb holds only the in-frame ones, with some missing. V, J and clone size are those of that table, while D and trimming were read from the DNA. The sample consists of 2 million or so clones, approximately 95% of them appearing once. The chain carries TRBV10-3 and TRBJ1-6; tentative D call: TRBD1 (6 bases). Specimen: naive CD4+ T cells sorted from blood. The subset was: CD45RA+ positively selected. The TCR originated in a man younger than 30 in good health. CDR3 nucleotides: TGTGCCATCAGTGAGCAAAGACAGGCTAATTCACCCCTCCACTTT. This sequence encodes CAISEQRQANSPLHF.